This T cell receptor (beta chain) derives from a study of T-cell memory formation after mild COVID-19. Across the whole study: Clustering of TCRs was largely donor specific. Notes on the study in general: SARS-CoV-2 specificity of second-wave clones peaking day 37 was unconfirmed. The CD4+ clones that contracted clustered mainly within CM and EM, and the CD8+ clones concentrated in EMRA.

One entry per CDR3 protein, called by TCRdb with MiXCR from the 5' RACE reads. Here the sample spans 400,000 or so distinct CDR3 sequences, roughly 20% being singletons. In its sample, this clonotype was seen a few times. Its antigen is as yet unknown. The CDR3 contains 16 residues. CDR1 is LGHDT and CDR2 is YNNKEL in the germline V gene (reference sequence). The trim removed 1 base at V and 5 bases at J, leaving 10 bases unmatched. The chain links TRBV3-1 to TRBJ2-5; 7 positions agree with TRBD2. The specimen was PBMCs or a T cell subset sorted from them (not recorded which). The TCR sequence derives from an adult woman who had mild COVID-19 (a few samples of this study predate the infection). Cell type and time point are not known. This CDR3 is CASSQVVPKAGETQYF. The CDR3 nucleotides read TGTGCCAGCAGCCAAGTTGTGCCCAAAGCGGGGGAGACCCAGTACTTC.